This T cell receptor (beta chain) was profiled in a study of blood T cells in healthy people across ages. The length of the CDR3 is 12 residues. In germline, CDR1 is SGHTA, CDR2 FQGNSA. The V and J ends lost 3 bases and 5 bases respectively, with 6 bases between them. A second roughly 6 to 12 cycle PCR used barcoded and J-beta primers. TCRdb used MiXCR to reprocess the 5' RACE reads, holding one entry per CDR3 protein. The sample comprises about 780,000 distinct CDR3 sequences, 25% to 30% of which are singletons, and under 3% rests with the top ten. The sample was also linked to a second study, of T cells of mothers and their children. This second report adds: The effect of thymic selection on TCR recombination output is similar between related and unrelated pairs.

This TCR came from a boy between 10 and 17 years old in good health. The sequencing input was blood. This chain uses TRBV7-2 with TRBJ2-3; D unclear. The CDR3 DNA reads as TGTGCCAGCAGCTTCTACGGAGATACGCAGTATTTT. Amino acids: CASSFYGDTQYF.